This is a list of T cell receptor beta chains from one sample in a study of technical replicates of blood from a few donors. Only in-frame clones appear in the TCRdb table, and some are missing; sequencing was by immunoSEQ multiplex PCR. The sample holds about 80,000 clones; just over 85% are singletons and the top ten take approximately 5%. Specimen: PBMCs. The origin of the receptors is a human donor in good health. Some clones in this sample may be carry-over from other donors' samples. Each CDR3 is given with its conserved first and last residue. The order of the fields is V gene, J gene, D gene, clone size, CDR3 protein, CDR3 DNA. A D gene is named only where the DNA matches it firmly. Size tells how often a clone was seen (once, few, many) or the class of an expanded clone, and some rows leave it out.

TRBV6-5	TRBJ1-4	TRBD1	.	CASSPSGTANEKLFF	TGTGCCAGCAGCCCATCCGGGACAGCTAATGAAAAACTGTTTTTT
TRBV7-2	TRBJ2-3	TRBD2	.	CASSLKFTSGGLRADTQYF	TGTGCCAGCAGCTTAAAGTTCACTAGCGGGGGGCTGAGAGCGGATACGCAGTATTTT
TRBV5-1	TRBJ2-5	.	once	CASSLATHQETQYF	TGCGCCAGCAGCTTGGCTACTCACCAAGAGACCCAGTACTTC
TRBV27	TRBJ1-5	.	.	CASSQVNGQGVRGNQPQHF	TGTGCCAGCAGTCAGGTGAATGGTCAGGGCGTGAGAGGCAATCAGCCCCAGCATTTT
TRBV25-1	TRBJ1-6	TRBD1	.	CASSDPRTGQINSPLHF	TGTGCCAGCAGTGATCCCCGGACAGGGCAGATTAATTCACCCCTCCACTTT
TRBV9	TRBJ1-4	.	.	CASSVAGMDEKLFF	TGTGCCAGCAGCGTGGCAGGGATGGATGAAAAACTGTTTTTT
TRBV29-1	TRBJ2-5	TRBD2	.	CSVTLSGRIQETQYF	TGCAGCGTTACCCTTAGCGGGAGGATCCAAGAGACCCAGTACTTC
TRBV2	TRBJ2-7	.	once	CASSEANRAYEQYF	TGTGCCAGCAGTGAAGCTAACAGAGCCTACGAGCAGTACTTC
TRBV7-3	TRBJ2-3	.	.	CASSSLGGQSTDTQYF	TGTGCCAGCAGCTCCCTTGGAGGTCAAAGCACAGATACGCAGTATTTT
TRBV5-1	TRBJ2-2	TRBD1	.	CASRSGQGNTGELFF	TGCGCCAGCAGATCTGGACAGGGCAACACCGGGGAGCTGTTTTTT
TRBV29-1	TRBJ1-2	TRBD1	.	CSVEGSTGAYYYGYTF	TGCAGCGTTGAAGGTTCGACAGGGGCGTATTACTATGGCTACACCTTC
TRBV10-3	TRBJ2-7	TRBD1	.	CAISSGTVNEQYF	TGTGCCATCAGCTCCGGGACAGTCAACGAGCAGTACTTC
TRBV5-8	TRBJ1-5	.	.	CASSFELTDNQPQHF	TGTGCCAGCAGCTTTGAGCTAACAGACAATCAGCCCCAGCATTTT
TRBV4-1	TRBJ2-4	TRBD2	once	CASSSGPGGGTKNIQYF	TGCGCCAGCAGCTCGGGCCCGGGGGGAGGTACCAAAAACATTCAGTACTTC
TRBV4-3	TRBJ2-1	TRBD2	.	CASSQVLGRGAQYEQFF	TGCGCCAGCAGCCAGGTTCTTGGGCGGGGGGCCCAATATGAGCAGTTCTTC
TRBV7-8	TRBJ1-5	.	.	CASSLLKPGEWGNQPQHF	TGTGCCAGCAGCTTACTCAAGCCAGGGGAGTGGGGCAATCAGCCCCAGCATTTT
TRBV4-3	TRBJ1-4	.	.	CASSQVIQGTEEKLFF	TGCGCCAGCAGCCAAGTAATACAGGGTACGGAGGAAAAACTGTTTTTT
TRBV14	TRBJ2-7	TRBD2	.	CASSNLGLVGVEQYF	TGTGCCAGCAGTAATCTAGGACTAGTTGGCGTCGAGCAGTACTTC
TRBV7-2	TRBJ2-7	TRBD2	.	CASSYYSGISYEQYF	TGTGCCAGCAGTTACTATAGCGGGATCTCCTACGAGCAGTACTTC